This entry lists 18 T cell receptor beta chains sequenced from one sample in a study of blood T cell repertoires in COVID-19. This table comes from immunoSEQ multiplex PCR, and its TCRdb copy is limited to in-frame clones, with some not included. The sample includes 120,000 to 150,000 clones, roughly 88% of them seen just once. The sequencing sample was made of peripheral blood. The receptors were sampled from a woman aged 55-70 years with COVID-19, enrolled during active disease.

V gene TRBV2 combines with J gene TRBJ2-1, with 8 bases aligning to TRBD1. The CDR3 consists of 16 residues. V shed 5 bases, J shed 5 bases, and the junction held 11 bases outside the gene matches. Germline V gives CDR1 SNHLY, CDR2 FYNNEI. The CDR3 DNA sequence: TGTGCCAGCAGTCTCCGCGGGTCAGGGGGCAACAATGAGCAGTTCTTC. As protein: CASSLRGSGGNNEQFF.

J is TRBJ2-2 and V is TRBV10-3, with 13 nucleotides matching TRBD2. V lost 7 bases, J lost 1 base, and 6 bases stayed unmatched. Germline CDR1 and CDR2: ENHRY and SYGVKD. This CDR3 has 17 amino acids. CDR3 nucleotides: TGTGCCATCAAGGAAACTAGCGGGGGGGAGAACACCGGGGAGCTGTTTTTT. The encoded protein is CAIKETSGGENTGELFF.

This clone has just a few counts. Here the CDR3 DNA reads TGTGCCAGCAGCCACTCGTGGCAGGGGGATACTGAAGCTTTCTTT. It yields the protein CASSHSWQGDTEAFF. The chain combines TRBV3-1 (or the pseudogene TRBV3-2) with TRBJ1-1; 7 nucleotides agree with TRBD1. After removal of 3 bases from V and 5 bases from J, the junction contained 9 bases not matched to a gene. The V gene's germline CDR1 is LGHDT and CDR2 YNNKEL (reference sequence). This CDR3 has 15 amino acids.

A note on this clone: At one of its ends the junction is not consistent with the germline gene, which may arise from a read error. This chain uses TRBV9 with TRBJ1-2; no definite D call. CDR3 size: 12 residues. The germline V gene has CDR1 SGDLS and CDR2 YYNGEE. The CDR3 reads CASSVAAAQVSF. The CDR3, as DNA: TGTGCCAGCAGCGTGGCGGCCGCACAAGTGTCCTTC.

This clone was observed once. The rearrangement uses TRBV28 and TRBJ1-6; D is ambiguous. V was clipped by 5 bases and J by 12 bases, with 11 bases between them. This CDR3 has 12 amino acids. CDR1 and CDR2 (germline): MDHEN, SYDVKM. The CDR3 coding sequence is TGTGCCAGCAGTCTCTCCCGGGAACCCCTCCACTTT. Translating gives CASSLSREPLHF. Drawing the rest from reference TRBV28 and TRBJ1-6, the complete variable domain is DVKVTQSSRYLVKRTGEKVFLECVQDMDHENMFWYRQDPGLGLRLIYFSYDVKMKEKGDIPEGYSVSREKKERFSLILESASTNQTSMYLCASSLSREPLHFGNGTRLTVT.

This chain links TRBV5-6 with TRBJ1-2; D is possibly TRBD1 (5 bases). The CDR3 length is 13 residues. Trimming took off 6 bases at V and 5 bases at J, with 14 bases between the two ends. Germline CDR1 and CDR2: SGHDT and YYEEEE. The CDR3, as DNA: TGTGCCAGCACTATGCGGGGGTATTATGGCTACACCTTC. It is translated as CASTMRGYYGYTF.

The rearrangement uses TRBV6-5 and TRBJ2-4; TRBD2 might be the D (5 bases). Germline V gives CDR1 MNHEY, CDR2 SVGAGI. The CDR3 length is 13 residues. V was pared by 5 bases and J by 4 bases, with 9 bases between. This CDR3 is CASSTPGKNIQYF. The CDR3 DNA reads TGTGCCAGCAGTACACCGGGAAAAAACATTCAGTACTTC.

This chain links TRBV28 with TRBJ1-4; D is uncertain. Germline assignment: CDR1 MDHEN and CDR2 SYDVKM. The CDR3 loop spans 11 amino acids. With 4 bases removed from V and 7 bases from J, the gap between germline ends came to 4 bases. The CDR3 loop is CASSSGEKLFF. CDR3 bases: TGTGCCAGCAGTTCGGGTGAAAAACTGTTTTTT.

The V gene is TRBV3-1 (or the pseudogene TRBV3-2), the J gene TRBJ1-2; TRBD1 agrees at 7 bases. CDR1 and CDR2 from the germline V gene are LGHDT and YNNKEL (reference sequence). After removal of 5 bases from V and 8 bases from J, the junction contained 11 bases not matched to a gene. The CDR3 consists of 14 residues. The CDR3 spells CASSSQGGWGGYTF. CDR3 DNA sequence: TGTGCCAGCAGCTCGCAGGGGGGCTGGGGAGGCTACACCTTC.

The rearrangement uses TRBV5-1 and TRBJ2-1, with 7 positions matching TRBD2. V trimming: 2 bases; J trimming: 5 bases; junction bases outside the gene matches: 10. Germline V gene sequence: CDR1 SGHRS, CDR2 YFSETQ. The CDR3 consists of 16 residues. The CDR3: CASSFLAADTNNEQFF. Here the CDR3 DNA reads TGCGCCAGCAGCTTTCTAGCGGCCGATACTAACAATGAGCAGTTCTTC.

This sequence joins TRBV9 and TRBJ2-3; D is uncertain. Trimming removed 3 bases from V and 3 bases from J, with 5 bases in between. The CDR3 extends over 12 amino acids. From germline, CDR1 is SGDLS and CDR2 YYNGEE. Here the CDR3 DNA reads TGTGCCAGCAGCGCTCTTACAGATACGCAGTATTTT. Encoded protein: CASSALTDTQYF.

This rearrangement joins TRBV6-2 or TRBV6-3 to TRBJ2-7; 7 bases fit TRBD1. Trimming cost V 5 bases and J 0 bases; bases outside gene matches: 7. Germline loops: CDR1 MNHEY, CDR2 SVGEGT. CDR3 size: 15 residues. The CDR3 protein is CASSKPTGLSYEQYF. CDR3 coding DNA: TGTGCCAGCAGTAAACCGACAGGGCTCTCCTACGAGCAGTACTTC.

The chain combines TRBV11-2 with TRBJ1-3, with D possibly being TRBD1 (5 bases). Germline V gives CDR1 SGHAT, CDR2 FQNNGV. V dropped 5 bases and J dropped 4 bases, with 15 bases sitting between them. This CDR3 has 15 residues. This chain's CDR3 is CASSQGGGGGNTIYF. CDR3 bases: TGTGCCAGCAGCCAAGGTGGGGGAGGAGGAAACACCATATATTTT.

This chain uses TRBV7-2 with TRBJ1-2; 9 nucleotides align to TRBD1. Germline V lookup: CDR1 SGHTA, CDR2 FQGNSA. V lost 7 bases and J lost 4; bases outside the gene matches: 10. The CDR3 is 15 residues long. The CDR3 region is CASNLGTGIGYGYTF. CDR3 DNA sequence: TGTGCCAGCAATCTGGGGACAGGGATAGGCTATGGCTACACCTTC. The full variable domain, rest sourced from reference TRBV7-2 and TRBJ1-2, is GAGVSQSPSNKVTEKGKDVELRCDPISGHTALYWYRQSLGQGLEFLIYFQGNSAPDKSGLPSDRFSAERTGGSVSTLTIQRTQQEDSAVYLCASNLGTGIGYGYTFGSGTRLTVV.

Only a few counts were recorded for this clone. This sequence joins TRBV6-1 and TRBJ2-7, with 7 bases lining up with TRBD1. The length of the CDR3 is 15 residues. Trimming removed 0 bases from V and 3 bases from J; junction bases left unmatched: 5. From germline, CDR1 is MNHNS and CDR2 SASEGT. CDR3 bases: TGTGCCAGCAGTGAAGCGAGGGGGACAGTCTACGAGCAGTACTTC. It yields the protein CASSEARGTVYEQYF.

The chain has TRBV11-2 and TRBJ2-3, with no clear D. This CDR3 is built from 15 residues. V gave up 0 bases and J gave up 1 base, with 8 bases separating them. Germline CDR1 and CDR2: SGHAT and FQNNGV. CDR3 sequence (DNA): TGTGCCAGCAGCTTAGATTCCCAGGGCACAGATACGCAGTATTTT. Protein sequence: CASSLDSQGTDTQYF.

CDR3 protein: CAWAGVAEAFF. CDR3 DNA sequence: TGTGCCTGGGCAGGGGTAGCTGAAGCTTTCTTT. This chain connects TRBV30 to TRBJ1-1; a possible D gene is TRBD1 (6 bases). Germline V gene lookup returns CDR1 GTSNPN and CDR2 SVGIG (reference sequence). This CDR3 has 11 residues. Trimming left V 5 bases short and J 6 bases short, with 10 bases between.

The genes are TRBV27 and TRBJ2-7, with 14 bases lining up with TRBD2. V gave up 7 bases and J gave up 2 bases; unmatched junction bases: 10. The CDR3 runs 17 residues. Germline V CDR1 and CDR2: MNHEY, SMNVEV (reference sequence). The CDR3 reads CASKLGTSGGHPYEQYF. The CDR3 bases are TGTGCCAGCAAACTAGGGACTAGCGGGGGCCATCCCTACGAGCAGTACTTC.